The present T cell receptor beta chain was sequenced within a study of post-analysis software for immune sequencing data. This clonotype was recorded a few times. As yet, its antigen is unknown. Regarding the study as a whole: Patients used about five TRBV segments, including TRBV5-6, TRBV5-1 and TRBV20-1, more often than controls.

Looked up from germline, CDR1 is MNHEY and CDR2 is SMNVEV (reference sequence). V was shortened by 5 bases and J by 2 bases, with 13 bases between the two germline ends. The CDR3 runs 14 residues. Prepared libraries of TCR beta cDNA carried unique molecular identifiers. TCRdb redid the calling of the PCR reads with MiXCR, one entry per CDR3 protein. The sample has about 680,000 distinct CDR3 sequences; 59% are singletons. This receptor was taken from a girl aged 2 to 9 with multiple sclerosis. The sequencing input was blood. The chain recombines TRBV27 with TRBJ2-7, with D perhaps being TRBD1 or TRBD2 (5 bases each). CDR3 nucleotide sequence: TGTGCCAGCAGTCCGGGGACCGTTACCTACGAGCAGTACTTC. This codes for CASSPGTVTYEQYF.